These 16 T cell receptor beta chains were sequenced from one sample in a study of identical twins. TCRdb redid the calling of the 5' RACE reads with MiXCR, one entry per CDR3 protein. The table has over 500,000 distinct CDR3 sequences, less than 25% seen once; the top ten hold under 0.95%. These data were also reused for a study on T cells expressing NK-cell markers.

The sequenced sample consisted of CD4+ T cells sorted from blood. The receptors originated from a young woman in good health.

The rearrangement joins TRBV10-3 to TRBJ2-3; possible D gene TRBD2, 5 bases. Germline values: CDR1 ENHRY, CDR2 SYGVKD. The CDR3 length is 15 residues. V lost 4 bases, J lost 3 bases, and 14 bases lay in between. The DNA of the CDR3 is TGTGCCATCAGTGTGGGCTCGCGGAGGACAGATACGCAGTATTTT. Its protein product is CAISVGSRRTDTQYF.

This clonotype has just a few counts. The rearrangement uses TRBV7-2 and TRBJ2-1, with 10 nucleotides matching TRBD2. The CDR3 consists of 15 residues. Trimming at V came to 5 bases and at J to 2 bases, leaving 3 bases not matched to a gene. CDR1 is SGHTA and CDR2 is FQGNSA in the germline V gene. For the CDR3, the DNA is TGTGCCAGCAGCGCACTAGCGGGACCCTACAATGAGCAGTTCTTC. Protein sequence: CASSALAGPYNEQFF.

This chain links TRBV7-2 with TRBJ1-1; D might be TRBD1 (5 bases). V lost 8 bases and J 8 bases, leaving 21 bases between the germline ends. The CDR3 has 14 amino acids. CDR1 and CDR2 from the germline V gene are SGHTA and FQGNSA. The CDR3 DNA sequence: TGTGCCAGCCTCCAGGTGGTTGGGGCGACCGAAGCTTTCTTT. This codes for CASLQVVGATEAFF.

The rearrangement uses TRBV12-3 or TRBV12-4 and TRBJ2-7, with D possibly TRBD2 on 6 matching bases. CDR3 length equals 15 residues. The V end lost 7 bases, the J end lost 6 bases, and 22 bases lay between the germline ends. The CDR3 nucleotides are TGTGCCAGCACCCGAAGGTCGGGAGCGGGTTCCGAGCAGTACTTC. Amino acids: CASTRRSGAGSEQYF.

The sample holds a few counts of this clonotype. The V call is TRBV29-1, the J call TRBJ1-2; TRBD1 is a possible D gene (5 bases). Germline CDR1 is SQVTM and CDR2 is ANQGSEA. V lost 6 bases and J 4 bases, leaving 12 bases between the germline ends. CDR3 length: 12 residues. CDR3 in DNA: TGCAGCGTGAGCTGGGGGAGCTATGGCTACACCTTC. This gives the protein CSVSWGSYGYTF.

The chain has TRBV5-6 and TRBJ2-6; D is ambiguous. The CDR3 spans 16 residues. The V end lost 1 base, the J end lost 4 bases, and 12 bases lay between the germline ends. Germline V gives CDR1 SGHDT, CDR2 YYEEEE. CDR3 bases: TGTGCCAGCAGCTTGTTCGGAGTATACGGGGCCAACGTCCTGACTTTC. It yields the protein CASSLFGVYGANVLTF.

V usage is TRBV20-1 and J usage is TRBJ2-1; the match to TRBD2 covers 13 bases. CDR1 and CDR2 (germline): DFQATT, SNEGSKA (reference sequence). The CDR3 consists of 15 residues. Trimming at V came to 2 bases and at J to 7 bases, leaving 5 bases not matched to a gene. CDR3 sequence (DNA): TGCAGTGCTAGATCACTAGCGGGAGGGCCAAATGAGCAGTTCTTC. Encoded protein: CSARSLAGGPNEQFF.

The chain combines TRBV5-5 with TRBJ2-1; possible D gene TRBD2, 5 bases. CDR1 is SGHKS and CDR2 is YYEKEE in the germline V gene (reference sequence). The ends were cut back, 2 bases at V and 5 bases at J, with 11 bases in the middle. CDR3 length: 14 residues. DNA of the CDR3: TGTGCCAGCAGCTTTTTCCAGACTAACAATGAGCAGTTCTTC. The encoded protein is CASSFFQTNNEQFF.

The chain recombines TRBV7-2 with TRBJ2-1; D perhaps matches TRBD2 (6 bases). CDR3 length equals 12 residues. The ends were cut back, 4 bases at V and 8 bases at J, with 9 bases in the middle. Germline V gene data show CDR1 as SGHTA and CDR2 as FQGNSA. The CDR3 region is CASSSRRDEQFF. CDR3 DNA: TGTGCCAGCAGCTCTCGGAGGGATGAGCAGTTCTTC.

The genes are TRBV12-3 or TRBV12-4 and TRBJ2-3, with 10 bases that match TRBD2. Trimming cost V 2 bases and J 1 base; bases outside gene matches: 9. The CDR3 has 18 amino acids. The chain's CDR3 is CASSLMSSGSTGTDTQYF. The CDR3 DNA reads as TGTGCCAGCAGTTTAATGTCTAGCGGGAGTACGGGCACAGATACGCAGTATTTT.

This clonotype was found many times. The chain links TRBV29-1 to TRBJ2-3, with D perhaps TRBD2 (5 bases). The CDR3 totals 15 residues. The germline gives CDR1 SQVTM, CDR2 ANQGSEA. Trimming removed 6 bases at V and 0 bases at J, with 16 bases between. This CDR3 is CSVLWRRPSTDTQYF. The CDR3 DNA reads TGCAGCGTCTTATGGAGGAGACCAAGCACAGATACGCAGTATTTT.

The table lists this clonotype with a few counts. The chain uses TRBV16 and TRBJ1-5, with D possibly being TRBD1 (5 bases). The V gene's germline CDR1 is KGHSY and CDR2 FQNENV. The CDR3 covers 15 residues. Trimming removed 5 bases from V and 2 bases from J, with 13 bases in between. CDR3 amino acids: CASSGGAWGNQPQHF. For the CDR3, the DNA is TGTGCCAGCAGCGGTGGGGCATGGGGCAATCAGCCCCAGCATTTT.

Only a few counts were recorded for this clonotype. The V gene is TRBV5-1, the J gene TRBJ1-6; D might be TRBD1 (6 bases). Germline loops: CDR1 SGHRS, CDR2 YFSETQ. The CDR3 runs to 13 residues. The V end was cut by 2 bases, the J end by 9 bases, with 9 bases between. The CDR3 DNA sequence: TGCGCCAGCAGCTTTACAGGGATTTCACCCCTCCACTTT. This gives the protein CASSFTGISPLHF.

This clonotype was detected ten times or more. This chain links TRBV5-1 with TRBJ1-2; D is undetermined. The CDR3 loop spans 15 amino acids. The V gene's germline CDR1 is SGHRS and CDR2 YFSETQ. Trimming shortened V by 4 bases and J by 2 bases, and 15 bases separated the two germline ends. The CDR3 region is CASSPKGPGNYGYTF. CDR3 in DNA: TGCGCCAGCAGCCCCAAAGGTCCGGGGAACTATGGCTACACCTTC.

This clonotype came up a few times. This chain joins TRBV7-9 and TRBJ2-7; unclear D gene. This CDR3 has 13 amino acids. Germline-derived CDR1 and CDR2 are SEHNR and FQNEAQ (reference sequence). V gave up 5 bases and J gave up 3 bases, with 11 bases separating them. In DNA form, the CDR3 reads TGTGCCAGCAGCACCGGACGGCGCTACGAGCAGTACTTC. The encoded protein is CASSTGRRYEQYF.

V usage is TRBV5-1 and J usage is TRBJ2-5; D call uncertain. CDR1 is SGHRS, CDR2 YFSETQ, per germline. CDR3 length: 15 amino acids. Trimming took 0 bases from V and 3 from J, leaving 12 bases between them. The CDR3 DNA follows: TGCGCCAGCAGCTTGGCCCCTGTAACTAAAGAGACCCAGTACTTC. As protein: CASSLAPVTKETQYF.